This TCR beta chain was captured in a study of blood T cell repertoires in COVID-19. About the study: The analysed material was cDNA or gDNA that came from T cells, B-cell-depleted T cells, or PBMCs.

V was clipped by 5 bases and J by 7 bases; unmatched bases: 13. The CDR3 totals 16 residues. The germline CDR1 and CDR2 sequences are LNHNV and YYDKDF (reference sequence). Original analysis: Amplified reference gene primers provided the basis for estimating nucleated cell counts. Libraries were prepared by immunoSEQ multiplex PCR; TCRdb keeps only in-frame clonotypes and omits some of them. Clonal size and the V and J genes are those of that table, whereas D and trimming came from the DNA. In the table there are 190,000 or so clones, around 87% of which are singletons. The source of this sequence is a man aged 55 to 70 who had recovered from COVID-19. Sequences were obtained from peripheral blood. V gene TRBV15 combines with J gene TRBJ1-2, with 10 nucleotides matching TRBD1. The CDR3 region has the DNA TGTGCCACCAGCTATGCGTCGGGACAGGGGATGGGTGGCTACACCTTC. This translates into CATSYASGQGMGGYTF.